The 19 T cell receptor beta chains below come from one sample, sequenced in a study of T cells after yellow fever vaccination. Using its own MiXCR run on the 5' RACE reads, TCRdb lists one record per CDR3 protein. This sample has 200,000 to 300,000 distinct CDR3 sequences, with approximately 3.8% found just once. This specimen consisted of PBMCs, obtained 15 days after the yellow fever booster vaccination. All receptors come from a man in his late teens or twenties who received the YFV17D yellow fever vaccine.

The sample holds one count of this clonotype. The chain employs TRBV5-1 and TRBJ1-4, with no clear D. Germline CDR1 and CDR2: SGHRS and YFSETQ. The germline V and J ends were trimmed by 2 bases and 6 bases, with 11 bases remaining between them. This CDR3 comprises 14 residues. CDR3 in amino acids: CASSFGRGDEKLFF. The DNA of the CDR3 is TGCGCCAGCAGCTTCGGTCGAGGCGATGAAAAACTGTTTTTT.

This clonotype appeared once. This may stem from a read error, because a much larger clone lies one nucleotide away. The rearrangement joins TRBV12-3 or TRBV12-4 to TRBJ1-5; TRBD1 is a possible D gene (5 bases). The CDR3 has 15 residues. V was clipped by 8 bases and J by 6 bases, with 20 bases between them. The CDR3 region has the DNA TGTGCCAGCCGGATCGATGTAGGGGAAGGTCAGCCCCAGCATTTT. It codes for CASRIDVGEGQPQHF.

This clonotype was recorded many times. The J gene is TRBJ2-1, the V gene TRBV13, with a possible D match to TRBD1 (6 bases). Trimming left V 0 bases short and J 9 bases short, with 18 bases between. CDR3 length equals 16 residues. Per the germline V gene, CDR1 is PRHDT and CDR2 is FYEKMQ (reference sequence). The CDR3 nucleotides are TGTGCCAGCAGCTTAGGCCAGGGGACCCCCATGAGTGAGCAGTTCTTC. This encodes CASSLGQGTPMSEQFF.

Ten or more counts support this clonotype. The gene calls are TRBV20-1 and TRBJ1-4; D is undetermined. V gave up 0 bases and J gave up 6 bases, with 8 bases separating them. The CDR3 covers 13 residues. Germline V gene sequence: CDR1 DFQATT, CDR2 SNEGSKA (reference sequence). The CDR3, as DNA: TGCAGTGCTAGAGAGGGTTTATATGAAAAACTGTTTTTT. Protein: CSAREGLYEKLFF.

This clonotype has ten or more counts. The CDR3 spells CSARDLVGNTGELFF. In DNA form, the CDR3 reads TGCAGTGCTAGAGATCTAGTCGGGAACACCGGGGAGCTGTTTTTT. This chain uses TRBV20-1 with TRBJ2-2; no firm D call. CDR3 length equals 15 residues. The germline CDR1 and CDR2 sequences are DFQATT and SNEGSKA (reference sequence). Trimming cost V 0 bases and J 1 base, with 9 bases left between them.

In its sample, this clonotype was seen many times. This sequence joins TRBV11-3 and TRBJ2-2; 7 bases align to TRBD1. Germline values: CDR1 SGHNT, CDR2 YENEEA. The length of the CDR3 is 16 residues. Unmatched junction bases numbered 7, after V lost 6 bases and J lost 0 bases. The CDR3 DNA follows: TGTGCCAGCAGTTATACCGGGACAGCGAACACCGGGGAGCTGTTTTTT. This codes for CASSYTGTANTGELFF. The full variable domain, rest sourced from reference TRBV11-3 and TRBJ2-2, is EAGVVQSPRYKIIEKKQPVAFWCNPISGHNTLYWYLQNLGQGPELLIRYENEEAVDDSQLPKDRFSAERLKGVDSTLKIQPAELGDSAVYLCASSYTGTANTGELFFGEGSRLTVL.

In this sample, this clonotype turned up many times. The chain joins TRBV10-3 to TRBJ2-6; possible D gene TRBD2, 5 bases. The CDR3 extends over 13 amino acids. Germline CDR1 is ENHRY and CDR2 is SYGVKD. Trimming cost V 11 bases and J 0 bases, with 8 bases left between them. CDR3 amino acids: CARGSSGANVLTF. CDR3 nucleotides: TGTGCCCGAGGGTCCTCTGGGGCCAACGTCCTGACTTTC.

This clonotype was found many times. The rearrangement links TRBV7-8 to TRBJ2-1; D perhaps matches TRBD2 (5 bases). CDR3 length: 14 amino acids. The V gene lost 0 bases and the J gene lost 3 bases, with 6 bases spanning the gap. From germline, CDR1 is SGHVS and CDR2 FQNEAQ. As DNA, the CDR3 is TGTGCCAGCAGCTTAGCCGACTACTACAATGAGCAGTTCTTC. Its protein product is CASSLADYYNEQFF.

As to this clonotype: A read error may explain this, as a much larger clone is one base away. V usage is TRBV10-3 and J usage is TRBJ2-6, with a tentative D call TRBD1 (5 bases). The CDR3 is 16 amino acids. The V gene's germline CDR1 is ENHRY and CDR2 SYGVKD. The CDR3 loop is CAISPRSPVGAYVLTF. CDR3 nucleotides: TGTGCCATCAGTCCTCGATCCCCTGTAGGGGCCTACGTCCTGACTTTC.

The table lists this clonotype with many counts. This CDR3 is CASSYSSGEQYF. In DNA form, the CDR3 reads TGTGCCAGCAGTTACTCGTCGGGCGAGCAGTACTTC. The gene calls are TRBV6-2 or TRBV6-3 and TRBJ2-7; D not certain. The germline V and J ends were trimmed by 0 bases and 6 bases, with 6 bases remaining between them. Germline-derived CDR1 and CDR2 are MNHEY and SVGEGT. The CDR3 contains 12 residues.

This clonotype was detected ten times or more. In nucleotides, the CDR3 is TGTGCCAGCAGCCGATGGGACGGGGAATCCTACGAGCAGTACTTC. It is translated as CASSRWDGESYEQYF. The chain has TRBV7-2 and TRBJ2-7; possibly TRBD1 or TRBD2 for D (5 bases each). Trimming took off 5 bases at V and 1 base at J, with 15 bases between the two ends. Germline values: CDR1 SGHTA, CDR2 FQGNSA. This CDR3 has 15 amino acids. The variable domain in full, with the rest retrieved from reference TRBV7-2 and TRBJ2-7, is GAGVSQSPSNKVTEKGKDVELRCDPISGHTALYWYRQSLGQGLEFLIYFQGNSAPDKSGLPSDRFSAERTGGSVSTLTIQRTQQEDSAVYLCASSRWDGESYEQYFGPGTRLTVT.

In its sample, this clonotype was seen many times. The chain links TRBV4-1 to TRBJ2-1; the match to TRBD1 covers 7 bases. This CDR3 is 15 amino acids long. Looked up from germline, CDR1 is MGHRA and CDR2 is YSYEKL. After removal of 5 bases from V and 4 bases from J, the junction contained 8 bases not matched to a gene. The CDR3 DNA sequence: TGCGCCAGCAGCTCTCGACAGGGAACATACAATGAGCAGTTCTTC. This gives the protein CASSSRQGTYNEQFF.

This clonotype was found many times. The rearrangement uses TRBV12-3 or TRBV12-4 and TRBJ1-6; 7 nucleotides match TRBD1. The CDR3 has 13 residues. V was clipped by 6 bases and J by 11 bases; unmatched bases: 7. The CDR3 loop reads CASSPGGGAPLHF. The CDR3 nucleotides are TGTGCCAGCAGCCCAGGGGGTGGGGCACCCCTCCACTTT.

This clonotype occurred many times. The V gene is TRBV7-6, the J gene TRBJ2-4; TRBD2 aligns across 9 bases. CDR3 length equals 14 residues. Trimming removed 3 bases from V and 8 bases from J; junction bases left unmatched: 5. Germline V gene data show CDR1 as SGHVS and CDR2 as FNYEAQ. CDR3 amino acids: CASSLGGGADIQYF. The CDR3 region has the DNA TGTGCCAGCAGCTTGGGCGGGGGGGCTGACATTCAGTACTTC.

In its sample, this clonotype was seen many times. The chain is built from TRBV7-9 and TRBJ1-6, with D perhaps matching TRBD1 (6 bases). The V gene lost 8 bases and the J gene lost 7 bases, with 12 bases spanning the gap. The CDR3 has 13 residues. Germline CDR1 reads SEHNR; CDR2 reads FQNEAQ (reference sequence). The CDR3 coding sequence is TGTGCCAGCGAGCGGCAGGGGAATTCACCCCTCCACTTT. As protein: CASERQGNSPLHF.

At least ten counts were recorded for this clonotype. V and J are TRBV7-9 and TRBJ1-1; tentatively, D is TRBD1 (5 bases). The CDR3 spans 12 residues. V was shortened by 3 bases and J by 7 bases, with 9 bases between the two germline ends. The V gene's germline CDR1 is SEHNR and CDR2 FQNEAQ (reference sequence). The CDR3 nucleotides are TGTGCCAGCAGCTTTTCAGGGAATGAAGCTTTCTTT. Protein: CASSFSGNEAFF. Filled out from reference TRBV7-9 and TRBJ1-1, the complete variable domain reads DTGVSQNPRHKITKRGQNVTFRCDPISEHNRLYWYRQTLGQGPEFLTYFQNEAQLEKSRLLSDRFSAERPKGSFSTLEIQRTEQGDSAMYLCASSFSGNEAFFGQGTRLTVV.

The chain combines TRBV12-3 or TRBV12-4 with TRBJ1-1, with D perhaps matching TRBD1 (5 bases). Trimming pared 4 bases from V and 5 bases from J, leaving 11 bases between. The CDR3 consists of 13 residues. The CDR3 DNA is TGTGCCAGCAGTTACCAGGGTACGACTGAAGCTTTCTTT. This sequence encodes CASSYQGTTEAFF.

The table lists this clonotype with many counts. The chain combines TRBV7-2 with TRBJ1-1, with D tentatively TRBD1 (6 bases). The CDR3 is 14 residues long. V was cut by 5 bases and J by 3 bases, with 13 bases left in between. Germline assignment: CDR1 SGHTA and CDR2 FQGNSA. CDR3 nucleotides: TGTGCCAGCAGCAGGGCGGGGGGCTACACTGAAGCTTTCTTT. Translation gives CASSRAGGYTEAFF.

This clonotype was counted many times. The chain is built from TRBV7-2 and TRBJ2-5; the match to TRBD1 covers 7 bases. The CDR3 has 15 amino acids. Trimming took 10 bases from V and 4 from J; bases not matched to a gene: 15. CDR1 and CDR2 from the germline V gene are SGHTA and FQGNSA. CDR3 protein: CATTVAGTAGETQYF. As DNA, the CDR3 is TGTGCCACCACCGTCGCCGGGACAGCCGGAGAGACCCAGTACTTC.